These T cell receptor beta chains were read from a single sample in a study of cytomegalovirus exposure and HLA in healthy donors. Profiling relied on immunoSEQ multiplex PCR, and the TCRdb table lists in-frame clones only, not all of them. The data show about 150,000 clones, approximately 85% seen once. The sample taken for sequencing was PBMCs. These receptor sequences come from a man aged 50 to 60 in good health and CMV-seropositive. Each CDR3 is given with its conserved first and last residue.

TRBV7-9 | CSSSQKGDQPQHF
TRBV30 | CAWSVRTDTEAFF
TRBV6-5 | CASVGNTDGYTF
TRBV5-6 | CASSLQGGTEAFF
TRBV6-1 | CATETAADTYEQYF
TRBV2 | CASSWDRDNYGYTF
TRBV19 | CASSWQRNTGELFF
TRBV7-9 | CASSNWDRGSYEQYF
TRBV6-1 | CASSKTGAINIQYF
TRBV6-5 | CASKPGLASYEQYF
TRBV30 | CAWSTGQRIQETQYF
TRBV5-4 | CASSLHTSEETQYF
TRBV6-1 | CASSERTSGILPGELFF